This is a list of T cell receptor beta chains from one sample in a study of CD8 T cells in Susac syndrome. TCRdb passed the immunoSEQ multiplex PCR reads through MiXCR, listing each CDR3 protein once. The repertoire holds around 170,000 distinct CDR3 sequences, with around 95% as singletons. The specimen sequenced was CD4+ T cells from PBMCs. The receptors come from a human donor with Susac syndrome. Each CDR3 is given without its conserved first and last residue.

TRBJ1-5,11,TRBV5-6,ASSPSGGQPQH
TRBJ2-7,15,TRBV20-1,SARDLSIGGLAYEQY
TRBJ1-3,11,TRBV20-1,SASLGSPDTIY
TRBJ1-1,12,TRBV4-3,ASSQDEGNAEAF
TRBJ2-5,8,TRBV30,ACSSTRPY
TRBJ2-3,14,TRBV2,ASSERGRAGTDTQY
TRBJ1-1,11,TRBV20-1,SARAGRWTEAF
TRBJ2-2,14,TRBV5-1,ASSLDGLVNTGELF
TRBJ1-6,13,TRBV2,ASTSDRGGRSPLH
TRBJ1-1,12,TRBV5-1,ASTRDRLNTEAF
TRBJ1-1,12,TRBV18,ASSPQQVPSEAF
TRBJ2-5,12,TRBV12-5,ASGPRSAQETQY
TRBJ2-1,13,TRBV4-3,ASSRLAGGTNEQF
TRBJ2-7,13,TRBV20-1,SARRDLGGAYEQY
TRBJ2-7,10,TRBV6-5,ASSRTGDEQY
TRBJ1-2,12,TRBV4-3,ASSQEDANYGYT
TRBJ2-1,12,TRBV15,ATSTDLSALEQF
TRBJ1-5,15,TRBV4-1,ASSQGEAYEGNQPQH
TRBJ2-1,10,TRBV20-1,SAPGTSNEQF
TRBJ1-1,12,TRBV12-3/TRBV12-4,ASSLGQGRVEAF
TRBJ2-2,9,TRBV10-3,AIKGTGELF
TRBJ2-7,11,TRBV20-1,SARELANYEQY
TRBJ2-7,12,TRBV7-8,ASSLASAYYEQY
TRBJ2-7,13,TRBV2,ASNLLAGGNYEQY
TRBJ2-1,11,TRBV7-9,ASSSRQGYEQF
TRBJ2-7,13,TRBV12-3/TRBV12-4,ASSFETGGSYEQY
TRBJ2-7,11,TRBV5-1,ASSLEAGGEQY
TRBJ2-2,15,TRBV6-5,ASSVTSGGINTGELF
TRBJ1-2,13,TRBV12-3/TRBV12-4,ASSTRGQGAYGYT
TRBJ2-5,12,TRBV20-1,SAPFSGGGETQY
TRBJ1-2,11,TRBV30,AWSLGGASGYT
TRBJ2-7,11,TRBV29-1,SVEGNRGREQY
TRBJ2-3,13,TRBV5-1,ASSPGGQVTDTQY
TRBJ1-4,11,TRBV5-4,ASSLPSGEKLF
TRBJ2-3,12,TRBV5-4,ASSLGADTDTQY
TRBJ1-5,11,TRBV6-2/TRBV6-3,ATQNPGNQPQH
TRBJ1-2,11,TRBV6-2/TRBV6-3,ASSFGQGRGYT
TRBJ2-7,12,TRBV29-1,SVETSGGSGEQY
TRBJ2-2,12,TRBV5-1,ASRPTGLTGELF
TRBJ2-5,14,TRBV5-1,ASSPGASVEGETQY
TRBJ1-6,11,TRBV20-1,SASPSTGRPLH
TRBJ1-6,11,TRBV6-5,ASTDFLGSPLH
TRBJ1-5,11,TRBV14,ASSHPENQPQH
TRBJ2-1,9,TRBV14,ASSQAGRQF
TRBJ1-5,14,TRBV4-2,ASSQEWRQENQPQH
TRBJ2-3,11,TRBV20-1,SASGRGTDTQY
TRBJ2-1,13,TRBV5-1,ASSLGQGAYNEQF
TRBJ2-3,13,TRBV14,ASSQTSGRGDTQY
TRBJ1-1,13,TRBV12-3/TRBV12-4,ASSVRTDVNTEAF
TRBJ2-5,11,TRBV5-1,ASGSGTLETQY
TRBJ2-7,14,TRBV11-1,ASSLARDRNLYEQY
TRBJ1-3,14,TRBV4-1,ASSQDQQGPQSTIY
TRBJ2-3,12,TRBV9,ASSRSGVADTQY
TRBJ2-7,12,TRBV20-1,SASVAGGTYEQY
TRBJ2-3,11,TRBV7-2,ASSRTPGGTQY
TRBJ2-3,9,TRBV13,ASSSGLPQY
TRBJ1-5,12,TRBV6-5,ASSGQGLNQPQH
TRBJ2-1,12,TRBV3-1,ASSQAGTDNEQF
TRBJ2-2,12,TRBV29-1,SVVRQGNTGELF